This T cell receptor beta chain comes out of a study of vaccination effects on CD4 cells after COVID-19. Comment on this clone: The antigen is unknown.

V was clipped by 4 bases and J by 0 bases, with 9 bases between them. The CDR3 covers 14 residues. From germline, CDR1 is SGHTA and CDR2 FQGNSA. Libraries were prepared by immunoSEQ multiplex PCR; TCRdb keeps only in-frame clonotypes and omits some of them. The sample has roughly 41,000 clones, roughly 70% seen once. ViraFEST expansion of antigen-specific CD4+ T cells with viral peptide pools preceded sequencing. Following 10 days of culture, CD4+ T cells were isolated. Nucleocapsid antibodies stayed negative before and after vaccination, showing no earlier SARS-CoV-2 infection. Source: CD4+ T cells from PBMCs cultured with HCoV-OC43 spike peptides, taken before COVID-19 vaccination. As to subset: HCoV-OC43 spike overlapping peptide pool stimulation. The clonotype originates from a human donor who received a COVID-19 vaccine. The chain is built from TRBV7-2 and TRBJ1-2, with D unresolved. This CDR3 reads CASSSDLANYGYTF. In DNA, the CDR3 is TGTGCCAGCAGCTCGGACCTAGCTAACTATGGCTACACCTTC.